These 23 T cell receptor beta chains were all obtained from the same sample, sequenced in a study of T-cell reconstitution after alpha-beta-depleted transplantation in children. A TCRbeta library incorporating unique molecular identifiers was prepared. In TCRdb, the PCR reads were re-called with MiXCR into one record per CDR3 protein. The sample contains roughly 70,000 distinct CDR3 sequences, over 4.5% of which appear only once. The sample was PBMCs, mostly from graft donor cells, taken 180 days after TCRalphabeta/CD19-depleted stem cell transplant. The source is a boy younger than two who had a stem cell transplant for acute myeloid leukemia, so the T cells may come from the graft donor.

This clonotype was found many times. The CDR3 here is CASSFGRGGGNTIYF. CDR3 nucleotide sequence: TGTGCCAGCAGTTTCGGCAGAGGCGGTGGAAACACCATATATTTT. This rearrangement joins TRBV12-3 or TRBV12-4 to TRBJ1-3, with D uncertain. The CDR3 length is 15 residues. V was pared by 3 bases and J by 3 bases, with 12 bases between.

This clonotype was seen many times. The chain links TRBV4-1 to TRBJ2-2; D is possibly TRBD1 or TRBD2 (6 bases each). Trimming shortened V by 2 bases and J by 1 base, and 11 bases separated the two germline ends. The CDR3 has 16 residues. The germline V gene has CDR1 MGHRA and CDR2 YSYEKL. The CDR3 loop reads CASSQTGAGNTGELFF. In DNA, the CDR3 is TGCGCCAGCAGCCAAACGGGGGCAGGGAACACCGGGGAGCTGTTTTTT.

This clonotype was counted at least ten times. The chain combines TRBV7-8 with TRBJ2-7, with a possible D match to TRBD1 (5 bases). The V gene's germline CDR1 is SGHVS and CDR2 FQNEAQ. The CDR3 covers 15 residues. V lost 3 bases and J 0 bases, leaving 12 bases between the germline ends. The CDR3, as DNA: TGTGCCAGCAGCTTTAACAGGAAGAGCTCCTACGAGCAGTACGTC. Translated, it gives CASSFNRKSSYEQYV.

This clonotype was picked up many times. This sequence joins TRBV7-2 and TRBJ2-3, with 10 bases matching TRBD2. This CDR3 has 15 amino acids. The germline gives CDR1 SGHTA, CDR2 FQGNSA. The ends lost 4 bases at V and 7 bases at J; junction bases unmatched: 8. The CDR3 protein is CASSSLAGGPHTQYF. The CDR3 DNA is TGTGCCAGCAGCTCTTTAGCGGGGGGCCCTCATACGCAGTATTTT.

This clonotype has a count of ten or more. The chain is built from TRBV21-1 and TRBJ2-3; TRBD1 is the table's D call and was not checked against the DNA. TRBV21-1 is an annotated pseudogene. The CDR3 covers 16 residues. The CDR3 loop reads CASSNGSRDSTDTQYF. The CDR3 coding sequence is TGTGCCAGCAGCAACGGCTCTCGGGATAGCACAGATACGCAGTATTTT.

This clonotype was recorded many times. This chain uses TRBV9 with TRBJ2-3, with D possibly being TRBD1 or TRBD2 (5 bases each). Germline V gene sequence: CDR1 SGDLS, CDR2 YYNGEE. V lost 0 bases and J 4 bases, leaving 18 bases between the germline ends. The CDR3 has 17 residues. In DNA form, the CDR3 reads TGTGCCAGCAGCGTAGAGAAGCGTTCGATGGGGGCAGATACGCAGTATTTT. It specifies CASSVEKRSMGADTQYF.

V is TRBV10-1 and J is TRBJ1-1; D uncertain. Trimming took off 6 bases at V and 7 bases at J, with 18 bases between the two ends. The CDR3 covers 14 residues. Per the germline V gene, CDR1 is WNHNN and CDR2 is SYGVQD (reference sequence). The CDR3 spells CASSSTGPLNEAFF. CDR3 sequence (DNA): TGCGCCAGCAGCTCGACCGGGCCCCTCAATGAAGCTTTCTTT.

Many counts were recorded for this clonotype. The gene calls are TRBV5-1 and TRBJ2-7; a possible D gene is TRBD1 (6 bases). Germline-derived CDR1 and CDR2 are SGHRS and YFSETQ. V was shortened by 4 bases and J by 0 bases, with 14 bases between the two germline ends. The CDR3 covers 15 residues. In nucleotides, the CDR3 is TGCGCCAGCAGCCCCGGACAGTTACCCTCCTACGAGCAGTACTTC. Its translation is CASSPGQLPSYEQYF.

This clonotype was counted ten times or more. The J gene is TRBJ1-5, the V gene TRBV28; 9 bases are shared with TRBD1. The CDR3 length is 14 residues. With V trimmed by 5 bases and J by 3 bases, 2 bases remained unmatched. Germline V CDR1 and CDR2: MDHEN, SYDVKM. The CDR3 spells CASSTGGLNQPQHF. DNA for the CDR3: TGTGCCAGCAGTACAGGGGGCCTCAATCAGCCCCAGCATTTT.

This clonotype was seen repeatedly, ten times or more. The chain couples TRBV18 to TRBJ2-6, with D tentatively TRBD2 (5 bases). V lost 8 bases, J lost 2 bases, and 10 bases lay in between. CDR3 length: 14 amino acids. Per germline, CDR1 KGHSH and CDR2 LQKENI. The CDR3 spells CASEEGTGANVLTF. The CDR3 DNA reads as TGTGCCAGCGAAGAGGGCACTGGGGCCAACGTCCTGACTTTC. The full variable domain, in which reference TRBV18 and TRBJ2-6 provide the parts outside the CDR3, is NAGVMQNPRHLVRRRGQEARLRCSPMKGHSHVYWYRQLPEEGLKFMVYLQKENIIDESGMPKERFSAEFPKEGPSILRIQQVVRGDSAAYFCASEEGTGANVLTFGAGSRLTVL.

This clonotype came up many times. This chain joins TRBV7-8 and TRBJ1-2; possible D gene TRBD1, 6 bases. Trimming took 9 bases from V and 2 from J, leaving 7 bases between them. This CDR3 has 11 residues. Germline V gene lookup returns CDR1 SGHVS and CDR2 FQNEAQ. DNA for the CDR3: TGTGCCAGTCAGGGGAACTATGGCTACACCTTC. Its protein is CASQGNYGYTF.

This clonotype appeared many times. The chain couples TRBV20-1 to TRBJ1-1; D might be TRBD1 (6 bases). Per germline, CDR1 DFQATT and CDR2 SNEGSKA (reference sequence). Trimming removed 3 bases at V and 4 bases at J, with 24 bases between. The CDR3 has 17 amino acids. CDR3 in amino acids: CSASIPGGRYIGTEAFF. CDR3 bases: TGCAGTGCTAGTATCCCCGGGGGGCGCTATATTGGCACTGAAGCTTTCTTT.

The rearrangement uses TRBV13 and TRBJ2-1; D is ambiguous. In germline, CDR1 is PRHDT, CDR2 FYEKMQ (reference sequence). The V gene lost 5 bases and the J gene lost 4 bases, with 12 bases spanning the gap. The CDR3 has 14 residues. The CDR3 here is CASSPLTIYNEQFF. The CDR3 coding sequence is TGTGCCAGCAGCCCCTTGACGATTTACAATGAGCAGTTCTTC.

This clonotype was detected many times. The genes are TRBV19 and TRBJ1-5; D unresolved. The CDR3 runs to 14 residues. CDR1 and CDR2 (germline): LNHDA, SQIVND (reference sequence). Deletions cut 7 bases from V and 3 bases from J, with 13 bases between. The CDR3 protein is CASMTQSHNQPQHF. CDR3 DNA: TGTGCCAGTATGACGCAGAGCCACAATCAGCCCCAGCATTTT.

This clonotype was picked up many times. The V gene is TRBV20-1, the J gene TRBJ2-1, with D perhaps TRBD1 (5 bases). This CDR3 contains 15 residues. V was pared by 6 bases and J by 3 bases, with 18 bases between. From germline, CDR1 is DFQATT and CDR2 SNEGSKA (reference sequence). CDR3 in DNA: TGCAGTGCCCCACCCGGTGGGGCCTTCTACAATGAGCAGTTCTTC. It specifies CSAPPGGAFYNEQFF.

This clonotype was picked up many times. V usage is TRBV7-7 and J usage is TRBJ2-1; a possible D gene is TRBD2 (6 bases). Looked up from germline, CDR1 is SSHAT and CDR2 is FNYEAQ (reference sequence). The CDR3 has 16 amino acids. Trimming removed 5 bases from V and 1 base from J, with 15 bases in between. CDR3 sequence (DNA): TGTGCCAGCAGCCCAAGCACTCGGGGGTCCTACAATGAGCAGTTCTTC. This translates into CASSPSTRGSYNEQFF.

This clonotype was observed at least ten times. The rearrangement uses TRBV7-2 and TRBJ2-1; tentatively, D is TRBD1 (5 bases). Trimming removed 4 bases at V and 4 bases at J, with 14 bases between. From germline, CDR1 is SGHTA and CDR2 FQGNSA. The CDR3 extends over 15 amino acids. CDR3 in DNA: TGTGCCAGCAGCTCCCGAGACAGTGCGTACAATGAGCAGTTCTTC. It is translated as CASSSRDSAYNEQFF.

The gene calls are TRBV5-4 and TRBJ2-1, with TRBD1 matching over 8 bases. Germline V gene lookup returns CDR1 SGHNT and CDR2 YYREEE (reference sequence). The CDR3 is 16 amino acids. J gave up 6 bases and V 1 base, and 9 bases lay outside the gene matches. CDR3 nucleotide sequence: TGTGCCAGCAGCTTGTTTCCGGGACAGGTCATCAATGAGCAGTTCTTC. Translation gives CASSLFPGQVINEQFF.

In its sample, this clonotype was seen many times. CDR3 sequence reads: CASSFVTDSKYNEQFF. DNA for the CDR3: TGCGCCAGCAGCTTCGTGACCGACTCAAAATACAATGAGCAGTTCTTC. The chain is built from TRBV5-1 and TRBJ2-1; no clear D gene. V shed 2 bases and J shed 4 bases, with 16 bases lying between them. This CDR3 is 16 amino acids long. In germline, CDR1 is SGHRS, CDR2 YFSETQ.

This clonotype came up a few times. The chain couples TRBV7-2 to TRBJ2-1, with D perhaps TRBD1 (6 bases). Trimming pared 3 bases from V and 4 bases from J, leaving 22 bases between. The CDR3 contains 18 residues. Germline assignment: CDR1 SGHTA and CDR2 FQGNSA. The CDR3: CASSFLRGGPTGYNEQFF. For the CDR3, the DNA is TGTGCCAGCAGCTTTTTGCGAGGGGGACCCACCGGATACAATGAGCAGTTCTTC.

This clonotype was recorded many times. This chain uses TRBV27 with TRBJ2-7, with a weak D call TRBD2 (5 bases). The V gene lost 6 bases and the J gene lost 2 bases, with 8 bases spanning the gap. From germline, CDR1 is MNHEY and CDR2 SMNVEV (reference sequence). This CDR3 comprises 12 residues. The CDR3 loop reads CASSPGAYEQYF. For the CDR3, the DNA is TGTGCCAGCAGCCCCGGGGCCTACGAGCAGTACTTC.

This clonotype has ten or more counts. The V gene is TRBV4-2, the J gene TRBJ2-2, with a tentative D call TRBD1 (6 bases). V lost 4 bases, J lost 7 bases, and 16 bases lay in between. Germline lookup yields CDR1 LGHNA and CDR2 YNFKEQ. The CDR3 has 15 amino acids. In nucleotides, the CDR3 is TGTGCCAGCAGCCCAAGCAGGGGTGAGGGCGGGGAGCTGTTTTTT. Residues: CASSPSRGEGGELFF.

This clonotype was seen at least ten times. The junction does not match germline at one end; this may be a read error. The chain is built from TRBV12-3 or TRBV12-4 and TRBJ2-1; D might be TRBD1 or TRBD2, each matching 5 bases. The CDR3 totals 14 residues. The CDR3 loop reads CASSPTRGPLELFF. CDR3 in DNA: TGTGCCAGCAGTCCCACCCGGGGCCCCCTCGAGCTGTTCTTC.